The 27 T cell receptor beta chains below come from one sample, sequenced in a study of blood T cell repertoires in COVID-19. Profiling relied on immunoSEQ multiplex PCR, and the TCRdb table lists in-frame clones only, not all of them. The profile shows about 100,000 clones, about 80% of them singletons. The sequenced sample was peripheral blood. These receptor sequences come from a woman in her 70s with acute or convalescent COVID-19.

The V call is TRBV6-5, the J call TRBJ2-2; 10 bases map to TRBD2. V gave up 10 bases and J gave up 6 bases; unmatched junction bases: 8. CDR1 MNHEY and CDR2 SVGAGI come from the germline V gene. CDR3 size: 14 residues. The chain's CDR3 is CAISKRGGSGELFF. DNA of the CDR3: TGTGCCATATCAAAGCGGGGGGGCTCCGGGGAGCTGTTTTTT.

The CDR3 bases are TGTGCCATCCGGGACTTCGCCGGAGATACGCAGTATTTT. Translating it yields CAIRDFAGDTQYF. V and J are TRBV10-3 and TRBJ2-3, with D possibly TRBD2 on 6 matching bases. With 8 bases removed from V and 5 bases from J, the gap between germline ends came to 14 bases. The CDR3 spans 13 residues. CDR1 ENHRY and CDR2 SYGVKD come from the germline V gene.

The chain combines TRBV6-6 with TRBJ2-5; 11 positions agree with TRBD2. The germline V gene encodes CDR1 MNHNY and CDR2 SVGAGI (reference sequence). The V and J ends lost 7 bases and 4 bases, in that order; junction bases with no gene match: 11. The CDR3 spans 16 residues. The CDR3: CASTIPIAGGSETQYF. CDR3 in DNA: TGTGCCAGCACCATTCCGATAGCGGGGGGGTCAGAGACCCAGTACTTC.

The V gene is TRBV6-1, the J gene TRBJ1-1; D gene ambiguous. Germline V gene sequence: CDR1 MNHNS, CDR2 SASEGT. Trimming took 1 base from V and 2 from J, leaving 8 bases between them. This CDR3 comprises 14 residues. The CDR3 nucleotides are TGTGCCAGCAGTGAAGAACAGATAAACACTGAAGCTTTCTTT. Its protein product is CASSEEQINTEAFF.

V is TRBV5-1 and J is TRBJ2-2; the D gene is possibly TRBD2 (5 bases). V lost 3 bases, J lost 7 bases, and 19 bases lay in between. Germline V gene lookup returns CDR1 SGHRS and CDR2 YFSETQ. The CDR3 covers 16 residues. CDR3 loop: CASSYSQDRGFGELFF. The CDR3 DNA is TGCGCCAGCAGCTATAGTCAGGACCGGGGATTCGGGGAGCTGTTTTTT. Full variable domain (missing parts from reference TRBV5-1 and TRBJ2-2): KAGVTQTPRYLIKTRGQQVTLSCSPISGHRSVSWYQQTPGQGLQFLFEYFSETQRNKGNFPGRFSGRQFSNSRSEMNVSTLELGDSALYLCASSYSQDRGFGELFFGEGSRLTVL.

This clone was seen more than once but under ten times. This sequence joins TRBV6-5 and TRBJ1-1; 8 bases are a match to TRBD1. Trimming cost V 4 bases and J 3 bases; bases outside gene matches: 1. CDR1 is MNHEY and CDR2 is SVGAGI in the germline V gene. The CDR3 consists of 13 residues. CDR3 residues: CASSFRGHTEAFF. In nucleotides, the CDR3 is TGTGCCAGCAGTTTCAGGGGGCACACTGAAGCTTTCTTT.

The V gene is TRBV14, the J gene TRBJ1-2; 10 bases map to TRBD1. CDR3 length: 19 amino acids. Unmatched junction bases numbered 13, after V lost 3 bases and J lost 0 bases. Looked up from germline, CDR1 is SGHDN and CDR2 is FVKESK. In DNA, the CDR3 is TGTGCCAGCAGCCACACCATTCCCCGGGACAGGGGAGCTAACTATGGCTACACCTTC. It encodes CASSHTIPRDRGANYGYTF.

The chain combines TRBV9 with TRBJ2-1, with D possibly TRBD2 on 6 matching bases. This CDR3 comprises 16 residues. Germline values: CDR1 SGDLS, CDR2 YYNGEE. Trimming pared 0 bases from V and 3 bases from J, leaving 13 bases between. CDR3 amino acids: CASSVATGVRYNEQFF. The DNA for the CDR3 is TGTGCCAGCAGCGTAGCTACGGGGGTGCGCTACAATGAGCAGTTCTTC.

The DNA of the CDR3 is TGCAGTGCTGGTGGGGTCGACTACACTGAAGCTTTCTTT. Translating gives CSAGGVDYTEAFF. V usage is TRBV20-1 and J usage is TRBJ1-1, with D hard to call. CDR1 DFQATT and CDR2 SNEGSKA come from the germline V gene (reference sequence). The V end lost 5 bases, the J end lost 3 bases, and 13 bases lay between the germline ends. The CDR3 length is 13 residues.

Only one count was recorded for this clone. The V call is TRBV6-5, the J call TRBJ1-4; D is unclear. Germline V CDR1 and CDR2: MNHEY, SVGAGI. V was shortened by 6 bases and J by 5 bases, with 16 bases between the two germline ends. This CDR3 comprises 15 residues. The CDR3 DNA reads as TGTGCCAGCAGCCGTACCGTAACGGAGAATGAAAAACTGTTTTTT. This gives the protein CASSRTVTENEKLFF.

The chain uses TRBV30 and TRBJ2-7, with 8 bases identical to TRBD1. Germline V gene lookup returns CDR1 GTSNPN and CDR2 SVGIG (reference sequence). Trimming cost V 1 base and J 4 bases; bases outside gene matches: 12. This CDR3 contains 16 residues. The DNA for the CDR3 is TGTGCCTGGAGTGACCAGAGGACAGGGATAGGGTACGAGCAGTACTTC. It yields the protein CAWSDQRTGIGYEQYF.

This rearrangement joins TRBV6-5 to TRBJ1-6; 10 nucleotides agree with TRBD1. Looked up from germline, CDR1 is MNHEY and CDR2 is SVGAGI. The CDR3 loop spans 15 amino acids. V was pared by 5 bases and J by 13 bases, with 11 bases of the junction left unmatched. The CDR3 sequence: CASSTGTGAPWPLHF. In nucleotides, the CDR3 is TGTGCCAGCAGTACCGGGACAGGGGCCCCTTGGCCCCTCCACTTT.

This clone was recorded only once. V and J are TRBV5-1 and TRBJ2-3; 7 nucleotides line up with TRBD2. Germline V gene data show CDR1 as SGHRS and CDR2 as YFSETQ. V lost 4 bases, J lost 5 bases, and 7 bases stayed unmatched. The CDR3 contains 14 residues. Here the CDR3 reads CASSPGGWGDTQYF. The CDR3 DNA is TGCGCCAGCAGCCCCGGGGGGTGGGGAGATACGCAGTATTTT.

CDR3 DNA: TGTGCCAGCAGGGACGGGGGTGACTACGAGCAGTACGTC. This translates into CASRDGGDYEQYV. The chain has TRBV2 and TRBJ2-7; D is perhaps TRBD2 (6 bases). With 6 bases removed from V and 3 bases from J, the gap between germline ends came to 12 bases. The CDR3 spans 13 residues. Per the germline V gene, CDR1 is SNHLY and CDR2 is FYNNEI.

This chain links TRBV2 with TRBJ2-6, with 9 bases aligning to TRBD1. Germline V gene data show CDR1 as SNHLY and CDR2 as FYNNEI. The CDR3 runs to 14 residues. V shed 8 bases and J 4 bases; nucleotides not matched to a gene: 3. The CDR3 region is CASDRGSGANVLTF. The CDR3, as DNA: TGTGCCAGCGACAGGGGGTCAGGGGCCAACGTCCTGACTTTC.

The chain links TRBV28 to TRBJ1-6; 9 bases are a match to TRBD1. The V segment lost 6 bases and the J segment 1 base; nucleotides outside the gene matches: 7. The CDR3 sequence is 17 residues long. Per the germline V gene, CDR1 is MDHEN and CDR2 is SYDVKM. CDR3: CASRSPGQGSYNSPLHF. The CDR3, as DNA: TGTGCCAGCAGAAGTCCGGGACAGGGATCCTATAATTCACCCCTCCACTTT. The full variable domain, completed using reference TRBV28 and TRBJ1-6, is DVKVTQSSRYLVKRTGEKVFLECVQDMDHENMFWYRQDPGLGLRLIYFSYDVKMKEKGDIPEGYSVSREKKERFSLILESASTNQTSMYLCASRSPGQGSYNSPLHFGNGTRLTVT.

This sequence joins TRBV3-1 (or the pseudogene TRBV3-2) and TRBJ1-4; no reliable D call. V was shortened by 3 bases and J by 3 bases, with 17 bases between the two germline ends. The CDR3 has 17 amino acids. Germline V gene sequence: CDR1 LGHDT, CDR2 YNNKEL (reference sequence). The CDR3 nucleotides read TGTGCCAGCAGCCATGGTTCCTCAAGGAGGGCTAATGAAAAACTGTTTTTT. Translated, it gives CASSHGSSRRANEKLFF.

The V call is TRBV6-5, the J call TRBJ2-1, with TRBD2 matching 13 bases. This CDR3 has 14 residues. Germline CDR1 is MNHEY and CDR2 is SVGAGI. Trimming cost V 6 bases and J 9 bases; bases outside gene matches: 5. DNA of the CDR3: TGTGCCAGCAGATCCCGACTAGCGGGGGGTGAGCAGTTCTTC. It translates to CASRSRLAGGEQFF.

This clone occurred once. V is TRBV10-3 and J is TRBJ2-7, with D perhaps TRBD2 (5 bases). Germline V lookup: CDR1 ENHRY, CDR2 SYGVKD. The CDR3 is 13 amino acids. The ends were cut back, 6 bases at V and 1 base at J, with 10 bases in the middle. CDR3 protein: CAIRRDGSYEQYV. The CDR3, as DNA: TGTGCCATCAGGAGGGATGGGTCCTACGAGCAGTACGTC.

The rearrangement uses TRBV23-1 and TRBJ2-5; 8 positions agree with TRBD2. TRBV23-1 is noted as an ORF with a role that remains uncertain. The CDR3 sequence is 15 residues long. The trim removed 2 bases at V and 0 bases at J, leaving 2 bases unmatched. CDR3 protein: CASSQPGGDQETQYF. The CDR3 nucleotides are TGCGCCAGCAGTCAACCCGGGGGGGACCAAGAGACCCAGTACTTC.

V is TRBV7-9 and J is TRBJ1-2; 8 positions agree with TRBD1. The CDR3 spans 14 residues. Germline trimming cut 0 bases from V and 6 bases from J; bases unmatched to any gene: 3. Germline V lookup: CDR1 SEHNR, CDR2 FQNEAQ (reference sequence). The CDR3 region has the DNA TGTGCCAGCAGCTTAGCACAGGGGGTACATGGCTACACCTTC. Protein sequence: CASSLAQGVHGYTF.

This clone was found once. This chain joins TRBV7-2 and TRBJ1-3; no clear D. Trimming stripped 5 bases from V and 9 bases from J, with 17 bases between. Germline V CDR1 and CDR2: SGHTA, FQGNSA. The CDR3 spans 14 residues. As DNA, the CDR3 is TGTGCCAGCAGCCCCCGGGGTGGGGAAGGCACCATATATTTT. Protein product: CASSPRGGEGTIYF.

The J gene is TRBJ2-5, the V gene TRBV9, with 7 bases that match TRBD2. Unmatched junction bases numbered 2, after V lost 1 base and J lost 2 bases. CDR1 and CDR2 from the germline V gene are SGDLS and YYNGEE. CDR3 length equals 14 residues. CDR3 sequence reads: CASSVTAGQETQYF. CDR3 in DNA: TGTGCCAGCAGCGTAACAGCGGGGCAAGAGACCCAGTACTTC.

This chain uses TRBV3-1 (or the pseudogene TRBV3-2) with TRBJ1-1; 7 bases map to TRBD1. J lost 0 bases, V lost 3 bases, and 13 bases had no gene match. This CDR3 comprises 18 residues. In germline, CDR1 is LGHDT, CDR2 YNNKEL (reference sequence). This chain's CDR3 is CASSQDVPGQLMNTEAFF. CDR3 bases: TGTGCCAGCAGCCAGGACGTTCCGGGACAGTTGATGAACACTGAAGCTTTCTTT.

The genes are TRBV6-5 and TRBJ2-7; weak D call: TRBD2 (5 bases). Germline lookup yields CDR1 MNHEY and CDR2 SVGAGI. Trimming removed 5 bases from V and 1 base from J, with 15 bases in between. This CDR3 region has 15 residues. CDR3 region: CASSPPDRGSYEQYF. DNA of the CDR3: TGTGCCAGCAGTCCCCCCGACCGGGGTTCCTACGAGCAGTACTTC.

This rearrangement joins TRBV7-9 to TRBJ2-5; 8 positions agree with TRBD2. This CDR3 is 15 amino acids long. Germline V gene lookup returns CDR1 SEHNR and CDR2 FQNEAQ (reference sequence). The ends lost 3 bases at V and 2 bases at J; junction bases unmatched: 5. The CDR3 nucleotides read TGTGCCAGCAGCTTCGAGCGGGGGACTCAAGAGACCCAGTACTTC. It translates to CASSFERGTQETQYF.

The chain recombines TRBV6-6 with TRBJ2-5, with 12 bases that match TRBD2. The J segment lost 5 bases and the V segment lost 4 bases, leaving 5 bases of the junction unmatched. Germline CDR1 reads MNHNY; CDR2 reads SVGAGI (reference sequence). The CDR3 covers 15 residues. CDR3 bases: TGTGCCAGCAGTTCTAGCGGGGGGGCCTTGGAGACCCAGTACTTC. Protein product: CASSSSGGALETQYF.